The clone carrying this T cell receptor (beta chain) was detected ten times or more. The sample belongs to a study of blood T cells in healthy people across ages. Donation came from healthy Caucasian individuals in Russia who were aged roughly 6 to 95. Trimming took 5 bases from V and 7 from J, leaving 20 bases between them. The CDR3 extends over 14 amino acids. Germline V gene sequence: CDR1 GTSNPN, CDR2 SVGIG (reference sequence). Together with a sample-barcoded 5' primer, a J-beta primer mix was included in a second PCR lasting about 6 to 11 cycles. TCRdb reanalysed the 5' RACE reads using MiXCR and keeps one entry per CDR3 protein. This sample has around 1,700,000 distinct CDR3 sequences, with about 28% found just once.

The clonotype comes from a woman in her twenties or thirties in good health. The sequenced material came from blood. The chain employs TRBV30 and TRBJ2-5, with D possibly TRBD1 on 6 matching bases. The CDR3 here is CAWGPGHSPGTQYF. The CDR3 bases are TGTGCCTGGGGACCGGGACATTCTCCCGGGACCCAGTACTTC.